Listed below are T cell receptor beta chains from one sample, sequenced in a study of shared clonotypes between healthy human individuals. Using immunoSEQ multiplex PCR, the repertoire was profiled, and TCRdb retains in-frame clones only, with some absent. Among approximately 530,000 clones listed, 95% to 97% were seen once. Specimen: naive CD4+ T cells sorted from blood. Receptors were obtained from a woman aged 25 to 45 in good health. Each CDR3 is given without its conserved first and last residue. Each record gives: clone size, V gene, CDR3 protein. Rows give clone size only sometimes, using once, few, many, or a class for an expanded clone.

size: once; V: TRBV5-1; CDR3: ASSFWTGVQETQY
size: -; V: TRBV27; CDR3: ASSLTGRYNYGYT
size: -; V: TRBV6-1; CDR3: ASSLDGSSGNTIY
size: -; V: TRBV19; CDR3: ASSTQGIGNTEAF
size: -; V: TRBV6-5; CDR3: ASSPGHSSYEQY
size: -; V: TRBV28; CDR3: ASSRHGGTPTNEKLF
size: -; V: TRBV9; CDR3: ASSARLAGEFTDTQY
size: -; V: TRBV30; CDR3: AWSGTSGLGQY
size: once; V: TRBV30; CDR3: AWTRRFSYEQY
size: -; V: TRBV5-1; CDR3: ASSLSLAGGQNEQF
size: -; V: TRBV5-1; CDR3: ASSLGGTDTQY
size: -; V: TRBV6-5; CDR3: ASSYRQGTDTQY
size: -; V: TRBV5-1; CDR3: ASSLEGYNEKLF
size: -; V: TRBV7-2; CDR3: ASSLDHGQVNEQF
size: -; V: TRBV4-2; CDR3: ASRPTGDIQY
size: -; V: TRBV19; CDR3: AIPGHWETQY
size: -; V: TRBV28; CDR3: ASSRQDRPLY
size: once; V: TRBV30; CDR3: AWSEGQPNTEAF
size: -; V: TRBV18; CDR3: ASSPDTGGTEAF
size: -; V: TRBV7-2; CDR3: ASSLDSGANNNSPLH
size: once; V: TRBV18; CDR3: ASSVRLDTGELF
size: -; V: TRBV5-1; CDR3: ASSLDGAKEPQH
size: -; V: TRBV7-9; CDR3: ASSLGAYNYGYT
size: -; V: TRBV25-1; CDR3: ASSVQGASYEQY
size: -; V: TRBV9; CDR3: ASTAGDKAYNEQF
size: -; V: TRBV28; CDR3: ASSAGTGMNTEAF
size: -; V: TRBV11-2; CDR3: ASSLYSGTDSRGTGELF
size: -; V: TRBV5-8; CDR3: ASSLAYGTTNEKLF
size: -; V: TRBV2; CDR3: ASGQDRNTEAF
size: -; V: TRBV11-2; CDR3: ASSLALAQETQY
size: -; V: TRBV5-1; CDR3: ASSPGPSVETQY
size: -; V: TRBV29-1; CDR3: SVLRRLNTEAF
size: -; V: TRBV10-2; CDR3: ASMRGISLEQY
size: -; V: TRBV7-2; CDR3: ASSLGATGEGNTDTQY
size: once; V: TRBV4-1; CDR3: ASSQGVLSGNTIY
size: once; V: TRBV2; CDR3: ASTRVRGAYEQY
size: -; V: TRBV6-5; CDR3: ASSYRGDSGGYT
size: once; V: TRBV5-1; CDR3: ASSLEGNGELF
size: -; V: TRBV19; CDR3: ASSIRQTAGYEQY
size: -; V: TRBV28; CDR3: ASSPLAGVGTGELF
size: -; V: TRBV6-6; CDR3: ASNTGTVKNIQY
size: -; V: TRBV18; CDR3: ASSQREEYEQY